This TCR beta chain appears in the sequencing data of a study of blood T cell repertoires in COVID-19. The CDR3 covers 13 residues. V shed 2 bases and J shed 7 bases, with 11 bases lying between them. CDR1 is MNHNS and CDR2 is SASEGT in the germline V gene. Measured with immunoSEQ multiplex PCR; TCRdb has only the in-frame clones, and not every one. The sample contains under 150,000 clones, more than 80% of which appear only once. This chain uses TRBV6-1 with TRBJ1-1; D unresolved. The receptor comes from a woman in her thirties or forties with acute or convalescent COVID-19. Sequencing input: peripheral blood. For the CDR3, the DNA is TGTGCCAGCAGTGAATCGGTGGAGTATGAAGCTTTCTTT. Translation: CASSESVEYEAFF.